A single sample gave rise to the 30 T cell receptor beta chains below, sequenced in a study of beta chain features in type 1 diabetes. The investigators reverse transcribed all of the isolated RNA, so they sequenced expressed TCRB transcripts. Clones were read by immunoSEQ multiplex PCR, and TCRdb kept only the in-frame ones, dropping some. Of about 150,000 clones in the sample, 7% to 10% were seen once. Specimen: central memory CD4+ T cells from blood. The receptors come from a woman aged 18-29 years in good health.

V is TRBV11-2 and J is TRBJ1-1; D is possibly TRBD1 (6 bases). The CDR3 extends over 13 amino acids. Trimming shortened V by 2 bases and J by 6 bases, and 10 bases separated the two germline ends. CDR1 SGHAT and CDR2 FQNNGV come from the germline V gene. The CDR3 sequence is CASSLRGKAEAFF. As DNA, the CDR3 is TGTGCCAGCAGCTTAAGGGGGAAGGCTGAAGCTTTCTTT.

This clone has a handful of counts. The V call is TRBV5-4, the J call TRBJ2-5; 10 nucleotides match TRBD2. This CDR3 is built from 16 residues. J was trimmed by 5 bases and V by 4 bases; bases with no gene match: 11. Per the germline V gene, CDR1 is SGHNT and CDR2 is YYREEE (reference sequence). The chain's CDR3 is CASSPRTSGETETQYF. The DNA of the CDR3 is TGTGCCAGCAGCCCCCGGACTAGCGGTGAAACGGAGACCCAGTACTTC.

This clone was recorded at least ten times. The V call is TRBV6-5, the J call TRBJ2-6; 8 bases fit TRBD1. CDR3 length: 15 amino acids. Germline CDR1 MNHEY, CDR2 SVGAGI. V gave up 6 bases and J gave up 9 bases; unmatched junction bases: 10. The CDR3 DNA sequence: TGTGCCAGCAGCCCTCAGGACAGGGAATACAACGTCCTGACTTTC. Its translation is CASSPQDREYNVLTF.

The sample holds a few counts of this clone. The chain employs TRBV28 and TRBJ1-2; 11 bases line up with TRBD1. V was pared by 5 bases and J by 7 bases, with 12 bases of the junction left unmatched. The CDR3 is made up of 16 amino acids. From germline, CDR1 is MDHEN and CDR2 SYDVKM. The DNA for the CDR3 is TGTGCCAGCAGTACCCTTAGGGACAGGGGGAGGAGTGGCTACACCTTC. Translated: CASSTLRDRGRSGYTF.

The chain combines TRBV29-1 with TRBJ2-3; 13 bases line up with TRBD2. This CDR3 region has 19 residues. CDR1 and CDR2 (germline): SQVTM, ANQGSEA. With 2 bases clipped from V and 1 base from J, the junction kept 12 bases outside the gene matches. The CDR3 sequence is CSVEPGLAGEWYGTDTQYF. The CDR3 DNA reads TGCAGCGTTGAACCTGGACTAGCGGGAGAGTGGTATGGCACAGATACGCAGTATTTT.

This clone was seen a handful of times. This chain uses TRBV19 with TRBJ2-7; TRBD2 agrees at 11 bases. There are 15 residues in the CDR3. J was trimmed by 4 bases and V by 5 bases; bases with no gene match: 7. Germline V gives CDR1 LNHDA, CDR2 SQIVND (reference sequence). The CDR3 region is CASSVKLAGAYEQYF. CDR3 bases: TGTGCCAGTAGTGTCAAACTAGCGGGAGCTTACGAGCAGTACTTC.

This clone was seen only a few times. The rearrangement joins TRBV25-1 to TRBJ2-7, with D perhaps TRBD1 (5 bases). This CDR3 comprises 14 residues. Between the trimmed V and J ends, which lost 4 bases and 2 bases, there was a span of 12 bases. Germline loops: CDR1 MGHDK, CDR2 SYGVNS. The CDR3, as DNA: TGTGCCAGCAGTGGGACATATTACCCCTACGAGCAGTACTTC. Translated: CASSGTYYPYEQYF.

This clone was detected only a few times. The CDR3 DNA is TGTGCCAGCAGCCCTGCGGTTGGGAGGGGCACTGAAGCTTTCTTT. This translates into CASSPAVGRGTEAFF. The genes are TRBV6-5 and TRBJ1-1; TRBD1 might be the D (5 bases). CDR3 length equals 15 residues. The germline V and J ends were trimmed by 6 bases and 4 bases, with 18 bases remaining between them. CDR1 is MNHEY, CDR2 SVGAGI, per germline.

The chain employs TRBV7-2 and TRBJ2-1; the match to TRBD2 covers 12 bases. Germline V CDR1 and CDR2: SGHTA, FQGNSA. J was trimmed by 5 bases and V by 1 base; bases with no gene match: 0. The CDR3 covers 15 residues. The CDR3 spells CASSLGLAGDNEQFF. DNA for the CDR3: TGTGCCAGCAGCTTAGGACTAGCGGGGGACAATGAGCAGTTCTTC.

The chain uses TRBV5-4 and TRBJ1-1, with a possible D match to TRBD1 (6 bases). CDR3 size: 13 residues. Deletions cut 0 bases from V and 5 bases from J, with 8 bases between. Germline-derived CDR1 and CDR2 are SGHNT and YYREEE (reference sequence). The CDR3 DNA is TGTGCCAGCAGCTTGGTTCAGGGGACTGAAGCTTTCTTT. Translation: CASSLVQGTEAFF.

The V call is TRBV7-2, the J call TRBJ1-1; perhaps TRBD1 as D (5 bases). Germline-derived CDR1 and CDR2 are SGHTA and FQGNSA. This CDR3 has 14 amino acids. Trimming removed 5 bases from V and 9 bases from J, with 19 bases in between. The CDR3 DNA reads TGTGCCAGCAGCACCCAAACCACGGGGGAAAAAGCTTTCTTT. It specifies CASSTQTTGEKAFF.

V and J are TRBV5-1 and TRBJ2-1, with D unclear. This CDR3 is 13 amino acids long. Germline CDR1 is SGHRS and CDR2 is YFSETQ. Between the trimmed V and J ends, which lost 5 bases and 12 bases, there was a span of 18 bases. The CDR3 spells CASSPDSFLGQFF. The CDR3 nucleotides are TGCGCCAGCAGTCCTGACTCATTCCTTGGGCAGTTCTTC.

This clone was recorded a few times. This rearrangement joins TRBV5-1 to TRBJ2-3, with a weak D call TRBD2 (6 bases). Trimming removed 0 bases from V and 7 bases from J, with 15 bases in between. The CDR3 extends over 15 amino acids. CDR1 SGHRS and CDR2 YFSETQ come from the germline V gene. The CDR3 sequence is CASSLDGGEMYTQYF. The CDR3 bases are TGCGCCAGCAGCTTGGACGGCGGGGAGATGTATACGCAGTATTTT.

The chain carries TRBV4-2 and TRBJ2-1; 9 positions agree with TRBD2. Looked up from germline, CDR1 is LGHNA and CDR2 is YNFKEQ. V shed 5 bases, J shed 6 bases, and the junction held 11 bases outside the gene matches. The CDR3 covers 16 residues. Here the CDR3 reads CASSSYTSGPSNEQFF. CDR3 coding DNA: TGTGCCAGCAGCTCCTATACTAGCGGGCCCTCCAATGAGCAGTTCTTC.

This clone was counted between two and nine times. V usage is TRBV7-3 and J usage is TRBJ2-1; 7 bases align to TRBD1. The ends lost 5 bases at V and 5 bases at J; junction bases unmatched: 9. Germline V CDR1 and CDR2: SGHTA, FQGTGA. CDR3 size: 15 residues. CDR3 residues: CASSLGQAPDNEQFF. CDR3 sequence (DNA): TGTGCCAGCAGCCTCGGACAGGCCCCTGACAATGAGCAGTTCTTC.

This clone has a handful of counts. V is TRBV5-1 and J is TRBJ2-7, with D tentatively TRBD1 (6 bases). Germline loops: CDR1 SGHRS, CDR2 YFSETQ. Trimming stripped 0 bases from V and 2 bases from J, with 12 bases between. The CDR3 has 15 residues. In DNA, the CDR3 is TGCGCCAGCAGCTTGGAGCCAGGGGCCCCCTACGAGCAGTACTTC. Its translation: CASSLEPGAPYEQYF.

The table lists this clone with a few counts. The V call is TRBV2, the J call TRBJ2-5, with D possibly matching TRBD1 (5 bases). Germline V CDR1 and CDR2: SNHLY, FYNNEI. V was cut by 4 bases and J by 7 bases, with 13 bases left in between. The CDR3 has 13 residues. The CDR3, as DNA: TGTGCCAGCAGTGTTGGACAAGTCGGGACCCAGTACTTC. It yields the protein CASSVGQVGTQYF.

This clone was seen a handful of times. CDR3 sequence reads: CASSLERRGYTF. CDR3 DNA: TGTGCCAGCAGCTTGGAGCGGAGGGGCTACACCTTC. The gene calls are TRBV5-6 and TRBJ1-2, with D unresolved. The germline V gene encodes CDR1 SGHDT and CDR2 YYEEEE. The CDR3 is 12 amino acids. V was trimmed by 0 bases and J by 8 bases, leaving 8 bases between them.

This clone appeared a few times. The gene calls are TRBV6-5 and TRBJ1-2; 9 nucleotides agree with TRBD1. In germline, CDR1 is MNHEY, CDR2 SVGAGI. The CDR3 spans 15 residues. Losses at the gene ends were 6 bases for V and 5 bases for J; bases not matched to a gene: 10. CDR3 amino acids: CASSTIRDREYGYTF. CDR3 nucleotide sequence: TGTGCCAGCAGCACCATCCGGGACAGGGAGTATGGCTACACCTTC.

V usage is TRBV5-6 and J usage is TRBJ2-7; the match to TRBD1 covers 7 bases. Trimming took 4 bases from V and 6 from J; bases not matched to a gene: 13. This CDR3 contains 15 residues. Germline CDR1 SGHDT, CDR2 YYEEEE. CDR3 DNA sequence: TGTGCCAGCAGCAAAGCACAGGGGAGAGGGCTCGAGCAGTACTTC. Translating gives CASSKAQGRGLEQYF.

This clone occurred a few times. The rearrangement joins TRBV5-5 to TRBJ2-7; the D is unclear. V was clipped by 4 bases and J by 4 bases, with 9 bases between them. The germline V gene has CDR1 SGHKS and CDR2 YYEKEE (reference sequence). This CDR3 contains 12 residues. The CDR3 nucleotides are TGTGCCAGCAGCCCTACCTTTTACGAGCAGTACTTC. Translated: CASSPTFYEQYF.

The V and J genes are TRBV19 and TRBJ2-1; TRBD2 might be the D (6 bases). Trimming left V 6 bases short and J 5 bases short, with 14 bases between. The CDR3 runs 14 residues. CDR1 and CDR2 from the germline V gene are LNHDA and SQIVND (reference sequence). The CDR3 is CASRPRELNNEQFF. DNA for the CDR3: TGTGCCAGTAGGCCCCGGGAGTTAAACAATGAGCAGTTCTTC.

The chain is built from TRBV30 and TRBJ2-3; TRBD2 matches 7 bases. V was pared by 0 bases and J by 2 bases, with 11 bases of the junction left unmatched. Germline values: CDR1 GTSNPN, CDR2 SVGIG (reference sequence). The CDR3 covers 17 residues. CDR3 bases: TGTGCCTGGAGTGTAGGGGATCCGGGACTACTCACAGATACGCAGTATTTT. It is translated as CAWSVGDPGLLTDTQYF.

This clone has only a few counts. The gene calls are TRBV6-1 and TRBJ2-7, with 9 nucleotides matching TRBD1. This CDR3 is 13 amino acids long. In germline, CDR1 is MNHNS, CDR2 SASEGT. The V segment lost 6 bases and the J segment 5 bases; nucleotides outside the gene matches: 5. In DNA, the CDR3 is TGTGCCAGCAGCCTGACAGGGGGTCACGAGCAGTACTTC. Its protein is CASSLTGGHEQYF.

The chain links TRBV12-5 to TRBJ2-7; tentative D call: TRBD1 (6 bases). The CDR3 length is 14 residues. Germline V gene data show CDR1 as LGHNT and CDR2 as FRNRAP. V was pared by 2 bases and J by 7 bases, with 15 bases between. The CDR3 sequence: CASGLSKTGTEQYF. CDR3 nucleotides: TGTGCTAGTGGTTTGTCTAAGACAGGAACGGAGCAGTACTTC.

This clone appeared a few times. This chain links TRBV30 with TRBJ1-1; D is ambiguous. V was cut by 0 bases and J by 4 bases, with 12 bases left in between. CDR3 length: 14 residues. Germline values: CDR1 GTSNPN, CDR2 SVGIG (reference sequence). The CDR3, as DNA: TGTGCCTGGAGTGTACTGGTGGTCTCCACTGAAGCTTTCTTT. Encoded protein: CAWSVLVVSTEAFF.

This clone was counted only a few times. The chain is built from TRBV5-4 and TRBJ1-3; D gene unclear. The CDR3 spans 15 residues. Germline V CDR1 and CDR2: SGHNT, YYREEE (reference sequence). The V and J ends lost 2 bases and 0 bases respectively, with 9 bases between them. The CDR3 sequence: CASSFGGDSGNTIYF. Written as DNA, the CDR3 is TGTGCCAGCAGCTTTGGCGGGGACTCTGGAAACACCATATATTTT.

This clone was found a few times. The rearrangement joins TRBV4-2 to TRBJ1-2; D unclear. This CDR3 is 16 amino acids long. Germline V gene data show CDR1 as LGHNA and CDR2 as YNFKEQ. Trimming stripped 3 bases from V and 0 bases from J, with 14 bases between. CDR3 amino acids: CASSHPNLDTNYGYTF. The DNA for the CDR3 is TGTGCCAGCAGCCACCCTAACCTCGATACTAACTATGGCTACACCTTC.

This clone was seen only a few times. The chain carries TRBV4-1 and TRBJ2-7; 11 nucleotides line up with TRBD2. CDR3 length: 18 residues. The germline CDR1 and CDR2 sequences are MGHRA and YSYEKL. After removal of 0 bases from V and 3 bases from J, the junction contained 10 bases not matched to a gene. The CDR3 DNA follows: TGCGCCAGCAGCCAAGAAAGGATAGCGGGAGGGATTGACTACGAGCAGTACTTC. Translating gives CASSQERIAGGIDYEQYF.

This clone has a handful of counts. The gene calls are TRBV2 and TRBJ1-1, with a weak D call TRBD1 (5 bases). V shed 6 bases and J shed 2 bases, with 7 bases lying between them. CDR3 length equals 12 residues. The germline V gene encodes CDR1 SNHLY and CDR2 FYNNEI. The CDR3 DNA reads TGTGCCAGCAGGACAGCTAACACTGAAGCTTTCTTT. Protein: CASRTANTEAFF.